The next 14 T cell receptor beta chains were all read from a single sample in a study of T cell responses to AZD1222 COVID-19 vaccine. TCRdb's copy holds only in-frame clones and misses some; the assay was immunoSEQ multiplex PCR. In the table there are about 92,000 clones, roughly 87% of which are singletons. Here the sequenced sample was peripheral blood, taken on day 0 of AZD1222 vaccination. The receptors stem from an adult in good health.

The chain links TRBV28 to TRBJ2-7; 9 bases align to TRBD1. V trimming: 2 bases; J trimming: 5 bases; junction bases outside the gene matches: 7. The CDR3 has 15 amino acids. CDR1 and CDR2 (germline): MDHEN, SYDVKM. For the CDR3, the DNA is TGTGCCAGCAGTTTAGGGGGACAGGGTAGCGACGAGCAGTACTTC. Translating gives CASSLGGQGSDEQYF.

This CDR3 reads CASSRLSNQPQHF. The CDR3 DNA reads as TGTGCCAGCAGCCGTTTGAGCAATCAGCCCCAGCATTTT. This chain connects TRBV9 to TRBJ1-5; D ambiguous. Germline V lookup: CDR1 SGDLS, CDR2 YYNGEE. This CDR3 comprises 13 residues. V shed 4 bases and J shed 1 base, with 6 bases lying between them.

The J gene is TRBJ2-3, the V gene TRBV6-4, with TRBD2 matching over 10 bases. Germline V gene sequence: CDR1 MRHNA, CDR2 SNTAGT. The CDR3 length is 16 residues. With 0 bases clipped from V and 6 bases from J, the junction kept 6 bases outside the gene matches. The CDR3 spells CASSDSGAGGPDTQYF. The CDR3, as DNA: TGTGCCAGCAGTGACTCAGGAGCGGGAGGGCCCGATACGCAGTATTTT.

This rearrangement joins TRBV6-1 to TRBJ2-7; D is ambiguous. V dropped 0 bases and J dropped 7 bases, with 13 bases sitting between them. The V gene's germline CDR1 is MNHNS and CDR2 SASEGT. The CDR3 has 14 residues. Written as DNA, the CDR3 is TGTGCCAGCAGTGAAGCTAAGATCACCGGGGAGCAGTACTTC. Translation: CASSEAKITGEQYF.

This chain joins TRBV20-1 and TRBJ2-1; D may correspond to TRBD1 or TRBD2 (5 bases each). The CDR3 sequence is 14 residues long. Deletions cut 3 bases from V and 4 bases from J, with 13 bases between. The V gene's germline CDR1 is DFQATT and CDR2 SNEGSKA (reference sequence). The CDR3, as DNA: TGCAGTGCTAGTTCGGGGCCCCCGTACAATGAGCAGTTCTTC. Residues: CSASSGPPYNEQFF.

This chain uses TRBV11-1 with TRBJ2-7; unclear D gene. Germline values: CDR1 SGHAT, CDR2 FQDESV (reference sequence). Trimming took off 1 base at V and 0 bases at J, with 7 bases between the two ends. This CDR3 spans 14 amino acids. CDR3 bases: TGTGCCAGCAGCTTAGGGTCATTCTCCTACGAGCAGTACTTC. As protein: CASSLGSFSYEQYF.

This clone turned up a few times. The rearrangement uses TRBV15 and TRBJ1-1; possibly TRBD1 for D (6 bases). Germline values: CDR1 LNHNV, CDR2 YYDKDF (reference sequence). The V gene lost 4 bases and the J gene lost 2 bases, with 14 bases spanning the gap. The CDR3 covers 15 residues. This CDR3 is CATSTDSLFNTEAFF. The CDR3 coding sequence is TGTGCCACCAGCACGGACAGCTTGTTCAACACTGAAGCTTTCTTT.

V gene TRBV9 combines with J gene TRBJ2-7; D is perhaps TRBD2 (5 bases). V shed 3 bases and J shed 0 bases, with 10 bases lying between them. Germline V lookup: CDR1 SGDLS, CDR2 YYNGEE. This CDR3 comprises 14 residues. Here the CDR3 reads CASSGSGYSYEQYF. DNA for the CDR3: TGTGCCAGCAGCGGCAGCGGTTACTCCTACGAGCAGTACTTC.

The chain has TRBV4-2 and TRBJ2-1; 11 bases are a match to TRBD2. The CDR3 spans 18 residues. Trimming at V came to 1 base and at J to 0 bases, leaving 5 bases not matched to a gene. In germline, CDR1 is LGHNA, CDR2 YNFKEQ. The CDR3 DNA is TGTGCCAGCAGCCAAGGACTAGCGGGATTCGTCTCCTACAATGAGCAGTTCTTC. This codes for CASSQGLAGFVSYNEQFF.

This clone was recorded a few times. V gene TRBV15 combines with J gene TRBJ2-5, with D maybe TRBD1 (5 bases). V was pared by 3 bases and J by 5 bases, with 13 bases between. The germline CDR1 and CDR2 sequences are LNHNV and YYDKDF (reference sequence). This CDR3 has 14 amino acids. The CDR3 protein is CATSSAWGRETQYF. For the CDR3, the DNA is TGTGCCACCAGCAGTGCATGGGGCAGGGAGACCCAGTACTTC.

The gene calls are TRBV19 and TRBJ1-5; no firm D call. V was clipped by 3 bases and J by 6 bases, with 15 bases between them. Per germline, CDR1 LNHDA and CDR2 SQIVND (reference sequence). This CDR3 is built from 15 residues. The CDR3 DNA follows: TGTGCCAGTAGTATTTTAGGTCGTCTGAGTCAGCCCCAGCATTTT. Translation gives CASSILGRLSQPQHF. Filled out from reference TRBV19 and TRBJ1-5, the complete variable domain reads DGGITQSPKYLFRKEGQNVTLSCEQNLNHDAMYWYRQDPGQGLRLIYYSQIVNDFQKGDIAEGYSVSREKKESFPLTVTSAQKNPTAFYLCASSILGRLSQPQHFGDGTRLSIL.

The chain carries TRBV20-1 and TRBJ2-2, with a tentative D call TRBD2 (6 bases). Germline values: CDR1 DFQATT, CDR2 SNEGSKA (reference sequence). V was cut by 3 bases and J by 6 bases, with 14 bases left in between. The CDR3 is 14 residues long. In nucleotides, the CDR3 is TGCAGTGCTAGTAAAGGGAGGATCGCCGGGGAGCTGTTTTTT. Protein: CSASKGRIAGELFF.

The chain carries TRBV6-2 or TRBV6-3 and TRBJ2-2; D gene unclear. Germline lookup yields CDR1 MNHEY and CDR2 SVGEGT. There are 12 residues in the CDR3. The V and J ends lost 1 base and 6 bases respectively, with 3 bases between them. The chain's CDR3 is CASSYLSGELFF. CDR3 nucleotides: TGTGCCAGCAGTTACTTATCCGGGGAGCTGTTTTTT.

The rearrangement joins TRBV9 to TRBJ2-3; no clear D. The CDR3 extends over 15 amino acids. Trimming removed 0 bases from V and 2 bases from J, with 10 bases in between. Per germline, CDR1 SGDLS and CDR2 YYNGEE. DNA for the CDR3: TGTGCCAGCAGCGTAGATCCGGCCCCCACAGATACGCAGTATTTT. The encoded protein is CASSVDPAPTDTQYF.